The 21 T cell receptor beta chains in this list originate from one sample, sequenced in a study of T-cell memory formation after mild COVID-19. Each CDR3 protein gets one entry after TCRdb re-called the 5' RACE reads with MiXCR. In the table there are about 90,000 distinct CDR3 sequences, about 13% of which are singletons. Sequencing was carried out using PBMCs or a T cell subset sorted from them (not recorded which). The receptor source for this set is an adult woman who had mild COVID-19 (a few samples of this study predate the infection). Cell type and time point are not known.

This clonotype was seen a few times. The CDR3 DNA is TGTGCCAGCAGCCTCCGGGCTAGCGGGGAGAGCGACAATGAGCAGTTCTTC. Its translation: CASSLRASGESDNEQFF. This rearrangement joins TRBV4-2 to TRBJ2-1, with 9 bases matching TRBD2. Germline V gives CDR1 LGHNA, CDR2 YNFKEQ. The CDR3 runs to 17 residues. With 4 bases clipped from V and 5 bases from J, the junction kept 12 bases outside the gene matches.

In this sample, this clonotype turned up many times. The chain has TRBV5-5 and TRBJ2-7, with D possibly TRBD1 on 5 matching bases. Trimming left V 4 bases short and J 6 bases short, with 11 bases between. Germline CDR1 is SGHKS and CDR2 is YYEKEE (reference sequence). CDR3 length: 12 amino acids. The CDR3 DNA follows: TGTGCCAGCAGCGACCAGGGAACCGAGCAGTACTTC. This translates into CASSDQGTEQYF. Based on the CDR3 plus reference TRBV5-5 and TRBJ2-7, the full variable domain is DAGVTQSPTHLIKTRGQQVTLRCSPISGHKSVSWYQQVLGQGPQFIFQYYEKEERGRGNFPDRFSARQFPNYSSELNVNALLLGDSALYLCASSDQGTEQYFGPGTRLTVT.

This clonotype turned up a few times. The chain joins TRBV28 to TRBJ2-7; TRBD1 agrees at 8 bases. Germline loops: CDR1 MDHEN, CDR2 SYDVKM. There are 15 residues in the CDR3. J was trimmed by 3 bases and V by 6 bases; bases with no gene match: 10. The CDR3 nucleotides are TGTGCCAGCAGCTCCGACAGGGGTCAGGGCTACGAGCAGTACTTC. Its protein product is CASSSDRGQGYEQYF.

This clonotype was seen a handful of times. The chain combines TRBV7-9 with TRBJ2-1; 12 bases agree with TRBD1. V lost 5 bases, J lost 0 bases, and 8 bases stayed unmatched. This CDR3 region has 18 residues. Germline CDR1 reads SEHNR; CDR2 reads FQNEAQ (reference sequence). The CDR3 DNA sequence: TGTGCCAGCAGCCGAGGGACAGGGGGCCCATACTCCTACAATGAGCAGTTCTTC. This codes for CASSRGTGGPYSYNEQFF.

The chain has TRBV5-5 and TRBJ1-2; weak D call: TRBD1 (5 bases). The CDR3 totals 15 residues. With 6 bases removed from V and 5 bases from J, the gap between germline ends came to 20 bases. CDR1 is SGHKS, CDR2 YYEKEE, per germline (reference sequence). The CDR3 here is CASILYGTSKYGYTF. In DNA form, the CDR3 reads TGTGCCAGCATATTGTACGGGACGTCCAAATATGGCTACACCTTC.

This sequence joins TRBV12-3 or TRBV12-4 and TRBJ2-6; 7 positions agree with TRBD1. Trimming at V came to 5 bases and at J to 8 bases, leaving 6 bases not matched to a gene. The length of the CDR3 is 14 residues. The CDR3 here is CASSGRQGTNVLTF. CDR3 bases: TGTGCCAGCAGTGGCAGACAGGGCACCAACGTCCTGACTTTC.

This chain links TRBV12-3 or TRBV12-4 with TRBJ2-1, with a weak D call TRBD1 (7 bases). The CDR3 spans 13 residues. Trimming removed 3 bases at V and 9 bases at J, with 12 bases between. Here the CDR3 DNA reads TGTGCCAGCAGTTTCAGGGGGGCCGGTGAGCAGTTCTTC. It encodes CASSFRGAGEQFF.

This clonotype was recorded many times. This chain uses TRBV6-5 with TRBJ2-1; 8 bases are a match to TRBD1. Germline CDR1 and CDR2: MNHEY and SVGAGI. After removal of 6 bases from V and 3 bases from J, the junction contained 10 bases not matched to a gene. This CDR3 has 16 residues. The CDR3 protein is CASRVQGQAIYNEQFF. The DNA for the CDR3 is TGTGCCAGCAGGGTGCAGGGACAGGCCATCTACAATGAGCAGTTCTTC.

CDR3 coding DNA: TGCAGCGTCGCCGGGGTCCTACAGGGAAATTCTTTAGTCATGAACACTGAAGCTTTCTTT. It yields the protein CSVAGVLQGNSLVMNTEAFF. The chain has TRBV29-1 and TRBJ1-1, with a weak D call TRBD1 (6 bases). CDR1 is SQVTM and CDR2 is ANQGSEA in the germline V gene. CDR3 size: 20 residues. Trimming removed 6 bases at V and 0 bases at J, with 32 bases between.

This chain uses TRBV6-1 with TRBJ2-7, with 12 bases aligning to TRBD1. Trimming at V came to 8 bases and at J to 5 bases, leaving 10 bases not matched to a gene. Germline-derived CDR1 and CDR2 are MNHNS and SASEGT. The CDR3 loop spans 15 amino acids. DNA of the CDR3: TGTGCCAGCCCTTTACCGGGACAGGGGGCCCACGAGCAGTACTTC. Translated: CASPLPGQGAHEQYF.

The chain uses TRBV5-5 and TRBJ2-7; 11 nucleotides line up with TRBD2. Germline CDR1 reads SGHKS; CDR2 reads YYEKEE (reference sequence). The V and J ends lost 3 bases and 7 bases, in that order; junction bases with no gene match: 12. The CDR3 sequence is 16 residues long. The CDR3 loop is CASSWEASGRTGEQYF. The DNA for the CDR3 is TGTGCCAGCAGCTGGGAGGCTAGCGGGAGGACAGGAGAGCAGTACTTC.

This chain links TRBV11-3 with TRBJ2-1, with TRBD2 as a possible D gene (6 bases). V was shortened by 7 bases and J by 5 bases, with 18 bases between the two germline ends. CDR1 SGHNT and CDR2 YENEEA come from the germline V gene. The CDR3 has 15 amino acids. The DNA of the CDR3 is TGTGCCAGCAAATACGGTGGGCGGGGACACAATGAGCAGTTCTTC. It yields the protein CASKYGGRGHNEQFF.

The chain carries TRBV7-9 and TRBJ1-1; possible D gene TRBD1, 6 bases. Germline V gives CDR1 SEHNR, CDR2 FQNEAQ (reference sequence). This CDR3 is 17 amino acids long. V was pared by 2 bases and J by 0 bases, with 16 bases between. The chain's CDR3 is CASSLKNTGLMNTEAFF. The DNA for the CDR3 is TGTGCCAGCAGCTTAAAAAATACAGGGCTCATGAACACTGAAGCTTTCTTT.

This clonotype showed up just a few times. V usage is TRBV20-1 and J usage is TRBJ2-3; tentative D call: TRBD2 (6 bases). V lost 1 base, J lost 2 bases, and 22 bases lay in between. CDR3 length equals 18 residues. The germline V gene has CDR1 DFQATT and CDR2 SNEGSKA (reference sequence). The CDR3 DNA reads as TGCAGTGCTAGAGTACTCCGACATGGGGAGGATCCCACAGATACGCAGTATTTT. Amino acids: CSARVLRHGEDPTDTQYF.

The chain couples TRBV27 to TRBJ1-1; 7 bases are shared with TRBD1. This CDR3 spans 14 amino acids. Germline lookup yields CDR1 MNHEY and CDR2 SMNVEV (reference sequence). Losses at the gene ends were 4 bases for V and 7 bases for J; bases not matched to a gene: 9. CDR3 loop: CASSSIGTAGEAFF. For the CDR3, the DNA is TGTGCCAGCAGTTCCATTGGGACAGCGGGTGAAGCTTTCTTT.

This chain connects TRBV20-1 to TRBJ1-1; perhaps TRBD1 as D (5 bases). The V end was cut by 2 bases, the J end by 4 bases, with 11 bases between. The CDR3 covers 13 residues. CDR1 and CDR2 (germline): DFQATT, SNEGSKA (reference sequence). Written as DNA, the CDR3 is TGCAGTGCTAGACGCCAGGGCAGCACTGAAGCTTTCTTT. Amino acid sequence: CSARRQGSTEAFF.

V usage is TRBV29-1 and J usage is TRBJ2-7; D may be TRBD2 (5 bases). Trimming removed 6 bases from V and 2 bases from J, with 11 bases in between. Germline CDR1 is SQVTM and CDR2 is ANQGSEA. The CDR3 has 12 residues. CDR3 region: CSVHDGTYEQYF. In DNA, the CDR3 is TGCAGCGTCCACGACGGGACCTACGAGCAGTACTTC.

The chain recombines TRBV5-6 with TRBJ2-2; D perhaps matches TRBD1 (5 bases). Germline assignment: CDR1 SGHDT and CDR2 YYEEEE. The CDR3 has 14 residues. With 3 bases removed from V and 1 base from J, the gap between germline ends came to 7 bases. CDR3 residues: CASSSQGNTGELFF. The CDR3 nucleotides are TGTGCCAGCAGCTCTCAGGGGAACACCGGGGAGCTGTTTTTT.

This clonotype was observed a handful of times. J is TRBJ2-7 and V is TRBV12-3 or TRBV12-4; 7 bases fit TRBD2. J lost 4 bases, V lost 6 bases, and 12 bases had no gene match. The CDR3 spans 15 residues. CDR3 bases: TGTGCCAGCAGCCCTTTGGGGGGGAACCCTTACGAGCAGTACTTC. Protein sequence: CASSPLGGNPYEQYF.

This clonotype turned up a few times. The gene calls are TRBV29-1 and TRBJ2-1; tentatively, D is TRBD2 (6 bases). CDR3 length equals 14 residues. Trimming pared 3 bases from V and 0 bases from J, leaving 9 bases between. The germline V gene has CDR1 SQVTM and CDR2 ANQGSEA. CDR3 amino acids: CSVDSGDSYNEQFF. Written as DNA, the CDR3 is TGCAGCGTTGATTCGGGGGACTCCTACAATGAGCAGTTCTTC.

The gene calls are TRBV7-3 and TRBJ2-7; D unclear. CDR3 size: 15 residues. Germline CDR1 reads SGHTA; CDR2 reads FQGTGA. Trimming took 5 bases from V and 3 from J, leaving 17 bases between them. Written as DNA, the CDR3 is TGTGCCAGCAGCCCCTCCTCTGTGGGTTTCTACGAGCAGTACTTC. This gives the protein CASSPSSVGFYEQYF.